The table lists the clone carrying this T cell receptor beta chain with many counts. The antigen is undetermined. TCRdb re-called the 5' RACE reads through MiXCR, storing one row per CDR3 protein. The sample shows roughly 250,000 distinct CDR3 sequences, 16% of them seen only once. The data belong to a study of T-cell memory formation after mild COVID-19. Across the study: Across donors, TCR clusters were largely donor specific. Study conclusions and caveats: Pre-infection memory showed some responding clones, and this suggested that cross-reactive memory joined. Of the contracting clones, CD4+ ones lay mainly in CM and EM, and CD8+ ones in EMRA.

Trimming cost V 4 bases and J 5 bases; bases outside gene matches: 3. Germline CDR1 is SQVTM and CDR2 is ANQGSEA. This CDR3 comprises 13 residues. This TCR was sampled from a man between 18 and 35 years old who had mild COVID-19 (a few samples of this study predate the infection). Cell type and time point are not known. The sequencing sample was made of PBMCs or a T cell subset sorted from them (not recorded which). The chain employs TRBV29-1 and TRBJ2-5, with 11 bases aligning to TRBD1. CDR3 region: CSVVRDRGETQYF. The CDR3 DNA reads TGCAGCGTTGTTCGGGACAGGGGGGAGACCCAGTACTTC. The whole variable domain, filled in from reference TRBV29-1 and TRBJ2-5, reads SAVISQKPSRDICQRGTSLTIQCQVDSQVTMMFWYRQQPGQSLTLIATANQGSEATYESGFVIDKFPISRPNLTFSTLTVSNMSPEDSSIYLCSVVRDRGETQYFGPGTRLLVL.